Listed here are 7 T cell receptor beta chains from one sample, sequenced in a study of somatic mutations in cytotoxic T cells in rheumatoid arthritis. Using immunoSEQ multiplex PCR, the repertoire was profiled, and TCRdb retains in-frame clones only, with some absent. The sample has about 20,000 clones, 86% seen once; the top ten hold about 15%. The sample taken for sequencing was CD8+ T cells sorted from blood. All receptors derive from a man between 35 and 55 years old in good health.

The genes are TRBV28 and TRBJ1-1; D uncertain. Germline assignment: CDR1 MDHEN and CDR2 SYDVKM. CDR3 length equals 14 residues. Between the trimmed V and J ends, which lost 6 bases and 5 bases, there was a span of 16 bases. This chain's CDR3 is CASSLGIGTTEAFF. For the CDR3, the DNA is TGTGCCAGCAGCCTGGGGATAGGAACAACTGAAGCTTTCTTT.

V usage is TRBV6-4 and J usage is TRBJ2-3, with 14 bases matching TRBD2. This CDR3 spans 16 amino acids. After removal of 6 bases from V and 6 bases from J, the junction contained 8 bases not matched to a gene. The germline CDR1 and CDR2 sequences are MRHNA and SNTAGT. The CDR3 sequence: CASRTGLAGVSDTQYF. DNA of the CDR3: TGTGCCAGCAGAACGGGACTAGCGGGAGTTTCTGATACGCAGTATTTT.

In this sample, this clone turned up once. The rearrangement links TRBV6-5 to TRBJ1-2; the D gene is possibly TRBD1 (5 bases). The CDR3 consists of 14 residues. The V end was cut by 2 bases, the J end by 4 bases, with 11 bases between. Germline CDR1 and CDR2: MNHEY and SVGAGI. The CDR3 DNA reads as TGTGCCAGCAGTTACCAGGGCTCCGTCTATGGCTACACCTTC. Its protein is CASSYQGSVYGYTF.

The CDR3 DNA reads TGCGCCAGCAGCCAAGATTGGACCGATACCTTAGCCTACGAGCAGTACTTC. It specifies CASSQDWTDTLAYEQYF. This chain uses TRBV4-3 with TRBJ2-7; D is unclear. Trimming left V 0 bases short and J 2 bases short, with 17 bases between. Germline values: CDR1 LGHNA, CDR2 YSLEER. The CDR3 runs 17 residues.

The chain recombines TRBV23-1 with TRBJ1-2; D gene unclear. TRBV23-1 carries the ORF label, with uncertain function. The CDR3 is 11 residues long. With 8 bases removed from V and 5 bases from J, the gap between germline ends came to 9 bases. The CDR3 DNA follows: TGCGCCAGCGGGATCACTTATGGCTACACCTTC. Protein: CASGITYGYTF.

J is TRBJ1-3 and V is TRBV19; no clear D. The CDR3 covers 15 residues. Looked up from germline, CDR1 is LNHDA and CDR2 is SQIVND (reference sequence). Trimming removed 4 bases at V and 1 base at J, with 11 bases between. The CDR3, as DNA: TGTGCCAGTAGTAGTTCCCTCGCGTCTGGAAACACCATATATTTT. This codes for CASSSSLASGNTIYF.

The rearrangement uses TRBV4-1 and TRBJ2-2; 7 bases agree with TRBD2. Germline V CDR1 and CDR2: MGHRA, YSYEKL. J lost 5 bases, V lost 2 bases, and 5 bases had no gene match. The CDR3 consists of 15 residues. The CDR3 region is CASSQLAGVTGELFF. CDR3 nucleotide sequence: TGCGCCAGCAGCCAACTCGCGGGAGTAACCGGGGAGCTGTTTTTT.